This TCR beta chain was captured by sequencing in a study of spatial heterogeneity in lung cancer. Every TCR cDNA molecule carried a tag that served as a unique molecular identifier. Via MiXCR, TCRdb re-called the 5' RACE reads, giving one row per CDR3 protein. This sample has about 50,000 distinct CDR3 sequences, with 7.5% to 8% found just once. As to this clonotype: Its antigen is unidentified.

Documented time point: sample taken at primary tumor resection. Whole RNA obtained from tumor, nontumor lung or frozen PBMC underwent sequencing without sorting. Donation came from 70 or so patients with untreated early-stage non-small cell lung cancer. Overall study results and limits: Ubiquitous expanded tumor TCRs appeared in blood more at resection than follow-up.

This CDR3 spans 15 amino acids. Unmatched junction bases numbered 6, after V lost 3 bases and J lost 7 bases. The germline V gene encodes CDR1 SGHTA and CDR2 FQGNSA. The source was PBMCs, collected at surgery. The chain has TRBV7-2 and TRBJ2-1, with 10 nucleotides matching TRBD2. The receptor's source is a female donor with early-stage non-small cell lung cancer. The CDR3 nucleotides read TGTGCCAGCAGCTTGCGGACTAGCGGTAGGAATGAGCAGTTCTTC. Translating it yields CASSLRTSGRNEQFF.